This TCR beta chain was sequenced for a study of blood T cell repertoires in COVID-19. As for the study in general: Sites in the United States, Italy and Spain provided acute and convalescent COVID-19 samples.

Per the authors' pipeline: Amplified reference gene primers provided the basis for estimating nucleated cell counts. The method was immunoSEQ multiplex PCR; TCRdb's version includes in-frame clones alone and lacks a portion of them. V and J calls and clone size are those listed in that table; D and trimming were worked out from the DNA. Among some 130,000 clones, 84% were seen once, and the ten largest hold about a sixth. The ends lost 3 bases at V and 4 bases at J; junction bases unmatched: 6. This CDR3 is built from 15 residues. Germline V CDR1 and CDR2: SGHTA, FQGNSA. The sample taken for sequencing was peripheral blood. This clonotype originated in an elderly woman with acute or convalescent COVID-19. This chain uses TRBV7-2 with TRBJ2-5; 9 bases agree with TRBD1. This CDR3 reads CASSLLGTGLETQYF. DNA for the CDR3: TGTGCCAGCAGCTTGCTCGGGACAGGGCTAGAGACCCAGTACTTC.